Listed here are 18 T cell receptor beta chains from one sample, sequenced in a study of human T cells and chemical hapten exposure. Time point described: pre-sensitization, week 0. As to treatment: therapeutic diphenylcyclopropenone sensitization with weekly scalp DPC. The total RNA was obtained from whole blood that was not fractionated. MiXCR was run by TCRdb on the RACE reads, yielding one entry per CDR3 protein. The table lists approximately 50,000 distinct CDR3 sequences, roughly a tenth of them singletons, with 9.5% to 10% in the top ten. Sequencing was performed on whole blood, taken in connection with sensitization to the hapten diphenylcyclopropenone (DPC). The source is a woman aged 25 to 39 with alopecia areata. Some clones in this sample may be carry-over from other donors' samples.

There are many counts of this clonotype. The chain carries TRBV27 and TRBJ1-5; D is possibly TRBD1 (5 bases). Trimming removed 2 bases at V and 6 bases at J, with 14 bases between. The CDR3 loop spans 15 amino acids. The germline V gene has CDR1 MNHEY and CDR2 SMNVEV (reference sequence). DNA for the CDR3: TGTGCCAGCAGTTTAGGGACTGTCGGGGGTCAGCCCCAGCATTTT. It encodes CASSLGTVGGQPQHF.

In its sample, this clonotype was seen many times. J is TRBJ1-1 and V is TRBV29-1, with a tentative D call TRBD1 (6 bases). The CDR3 has 13 amino acids. Trimming took off 2 bases at V and 0 bases at J, with 7 bases between the two ends. From germline, CDR1 is SQVTM and CDR2 ANQGSEA. Written as DNA, the CDR3 is TGCAGCGTTGAAAGGGGGGTGAACACTGAAGCTTTCTTT. This codes for CSVERGVNTEAFF.

This clonotype was recorded a few times. The genes are TRBV12-3 or TRBV12-4 and TRBJ1-1, with D uncertain. Deletions cut 5 bases from V and 1 base from J, with 11 bases between. This CDR3 is built from 14 residues. Here the CDR3 DNA reads TGTGCCAGCAGTACCGGCAGACCGAACACTGAAGCTTTCTTT. Translation gives CASSTGRPNTEAFF.

The rearrangement links TRBV6-2 or TRBV6-3 to TRBJ2-1, with 8 bases that match TRBD2. The V segment lost 6 bases and the J segment 0 bases; nucleotides outside the gene matches: 4. This CDR3 is built from 15 residues. CDR1 is MNHEY and CDR2 is SVGEGT in the germline V gene. The CDR3 DNA reads TGTGCCAGCAGAATGAGCGGGAGCTCCTACAATGAGCAGTTCTTC. It is translated as CASRMSGSSYNEQFF.

The V call is TRBV25-1, the J call TRBJ2-2; D is unclear. The V and J ends lost 3 bases and 5 bases respectively, with 10 bases between them. This CDR3 has 14 amino acids. The germline gives CDR1 MGHDK, CDR2 SYGVNS. This chain's CDR3 is CASSDPLRTGELFF. CDR3 in DNA: TGTGCCAGCAGTGACCCCTTGAGAACCGGGGAGCTGTTTTTT.

This clonotype occurred many times. CDR3 sequence (DNA): TGTGCCAGCAGGATAGCGGGGGGAATAGATACGCAGTATTTT. Amino acid sequence: CASRIAGGIDTQYF. The chain combines TRBV12-3 or TRBV12-4 with TRBJ2-3, with 10 nucleotides matching TRBD2. With V trimmed by 6 bases and J by 5 bases, 5 bases remained unmatched. The CDR3 extends over 14 amino acids.

J is TRBJ2-2 and V is TRBV19; perhaps TRBD2 as D (6 bases). Trimming shortened V by 7 bases and J by 4 bases, and 13 bases separated the two germline ends. Germline V gene data show CDR1 as LNHDA and CDR2 as SQIVND (reference sequence). This CDR3 contains 14 residues. This CDR3 is CASNPGGGTGELFF. In DNA form, the CDR3 reads TGTGCCAGTAACCCCGGGGGAGGCACCGGGGAGCTGTTTTTT.

This clonotype has a handful of counts. J is TRBJ1-6 and V is TRBV19; D remains unclear. The germline V and J ends were trimmed by 4 bases and 8 bases, with 15 bases remaining between them. Germline CDR1 LNHDA, CDR2 SQIVND (reference sequence). The CDR3 consists of 15 residues. CDR3 amino acids: CASSTTGNMDSPLHF. In DNA, the CDR3 is TGTGCCAGTAGTACCACCGGGAACATGGATTCACCCCTCCACTTT.

This clonotype was counted a few times. V is TRBV11-2 and J is TRBJ2-3; D may be TRBD2 (6 bases). The CDR3 covers 11 residues. Trimming cost V 5 bases and J 12 bases, with 12 bases left between them. Per germline, CDR1 SGHAT and CDR2 FQNNGV. This CDR3 reads CASSPETRQYF. For the CDR3, the DNA is TGTGCCAGCAGCCCCGAGACTAGACAGTATTTT.

The chain links TRBV5-4 to TRBJ2-3; possible D gene TRBD1, 5 bases. The germline CDR1 and CDR2 sequences are SGHNT and YYREEE (reference sequence). The V gene lost 2 bases and the J gene lost 4 bases, with 11 bases spanning the gap. CDR3 length equals 14 residues. As DNA, the CDR3 is TGTGCCAGCAGCTTAGATCAGGGCCCAGATACGCAGTATTTT. Translated: CASSLDQGPDTQYF.

The rearrangement uses TRBV5-1 and TRBJ1-1; 7 nucleotides match TRBD1. There are 15 residues in the CDR3. V trimming: 0 bases; J trimming: 0 bases; junction bases outside the gene matches: 2. Germline V gene sequence: CDR1 SGHRS, CDR2 YFSETQ. The CDR3 DNA reads TGCGCCAGCAGCTTGGAGGGACAGCTGAACACTGAAGCTTTCTTT. This sequence encodes CASSLEGQLNTEAFF.

At least ten counts were recorded for this clonotype. This rearrangement joins TRBV7-8 to TRBJ2-3; TRBD2 aligns across 8 bases. Trimming took 5 bases from V and 2 from J; bases not matched to a gene: 9. This CDR3 has 16 residues. Germline CDR1 and CDR2: SGHVS and FQNEAQ. CDR3 bases: TGTGCCAGCAGCCCCCGGACTAGCAAAATCACAGATACGCAGTATTTT. Translated: CASSPRTSKITDTQYF.

This clonotype occurred a few times. The chain carries TRBV7-3 and TRBJ2-7; 9 nucleotides align to TRBD1. The CDR3 runs 13 residues. Germline CDR1 SGHTA, CDR2 FQGTGA. Trimming took 5 bases from V and 6 from J; bases not matched to a gene: 5. As DNA, the CDR3 is TGTGCCAGCAGCCCGGGGACAGGGCGCGAGCAGTACTTC. Its protein product is CASSPGTGREQYF. The full variable domain, rest sourced from reference TRBV7-3 and TRBJ2-7, is GAGVSQTPSNKVTEKGKYVELRCDPISGHTALYWYRQSLGQGPEFLIYFQGTGAADDSGLPNDRFFAVRPEGSVSTLKIQRTERGDSAVYLCASSPGTGREQYFGPGTRLTVT.

The V call is TRBV27, the J call TRBJ2-7; 7 bases map to TRBD1. The CDR3 runs 13 residues. The germline CDR1 and CDR2 sequences are MNHEY and SMNVEV (reference sequence). Unmatched junction bases numbered 0, after V lost 2 bases and J lost 2 bases. The CDR3 reads CASSLRGPYEQYF. The CDR3 nucleotides are TGTGCCAGCAGTTTAAGGGGGCCCTACGAGCAGTACTTC.

This clonotype was detected many times. This chain connects TRBV12-3 or TRBV12-4 to TRBJ1-2, with D uncertain. The CDR3 is made up of 13 amino acids. Between the trimmed V and J ends, which lost 2 bases and 8 bases, there was a span of 12 bases. The CDR3 here is CASSLKEEGGYTF. The DNA for the CDR3 is TGTGCCAGCAGTTTAAAGGAAGAAGGCGGCTACACCTTC.

In regard to this clonotype: This may stem from a read error, because a much larger clone lies one nucleotide away. V is TRBV7-2 and J is TRBJ2-3; 8 bases map to TRBD1. V was clipped by 1 base and J by 4 bases; unmatched bases: 7. The V gene's germline CDR1 is SGHTA and CDR2 FQGNSA. The CDR3 runs to 16 residues. This CDR3 is CASSLGAGGRADTQYF. The CDR3 DNA sequence: TGTGCCAGCAGCTTAGGGGCAGGGGGCAGGGCAGATACGCAGTATTTT.

The chain employs TRBV14 and TRBJ2-5; 10 nucleotides agree with TRBD1. CDR3 length: 15 residues. Trimming removed 3 bases from V and 4 bases from J; junction bases left unmatched: 5. Per the germline V gene, CDR1 is SGHDN and CDR2 is FVKESK. CDR3 loop: CASSQYRDRGETQYF. CDR3 bases: TGTGCCAGCAGCCAGTACCGGGACAGGGGAGAGACCCAGTACTTC.

This clonotype has a handful of counts. The chain has TRBV7-9 and TRBJ1-1, with D unresolved. The CDR3 contains 14 residues. Germline CDR1 SEHNR, CDR2 FQNEAQ (reference sequence). Trimming cost V 7 bases and J 3 bases, with 15 bases left between them. The CDR3 reads CASTPPRADTEAFF. CDR3 DNA sequence: TGTGCCAGCACCCCACCCCGGGCGGACACTGAAGCTTTCTTT.